The 19 T cell receptor beta chains reported below all come from one sample, sequenced in a study of a mutant IDH1 vaccine in newly diagnosed glioma. Described time point: week 5, during vaccination. Mutant IDH1 20-mer peptide, at 300 ug, made up each vaccine dose, with topical imiquimod. The antigens for these receptors are not known. TCRdb keeps only in-frame clones here, not all; method: immunoSEQ multiplex PCR. Among 60,000 or so clones listed, 82% were seen once. The specimen was PBMCs, collected from a glioma patient whose treatment included an IDH1 peptide vaccine. These receptors originate from a woman under 30 with glioma. Some clones in this sample may be carry-over from other donors' samples.

Written as DNA, the CDR3 is TGTGCCAGCAGCTTGGACAGTAACACTGAAGCTTTCTTT. It codes for CASSLDSNTEAFF. This chain uses TRBV5-4 with TRBJ1-1, with D unresolved. The CDR3 contains 13 residues. V was pared by 0 bases and J by 2 bases, with 5 bases between. The germline V gene encodes CDR1 SGHNT and CDR2 YYREEE (reference sequence).

The V and J genes are TRBV5-6 and TRBJ1-2; D gene unclear. The CDR3 contains 15 residues. V gave up 2 bases and J gave up 0 bases, with 11 bases separating them. Germline CDR1 SGHDT, CDR2 YYEEEE. In nucleotides, the CDR3 is TGTGCCAGCAGCTTCGGGCAGGCCTCTAACTATGGCTACACCTTC. It translates to CASSFGQASNYGYTF.

The J gene is TRBJ2-1, the V gene TRBV5-1, with 9 bases identical to TRBD2. Trimming removed 3 bases from V and 0 bases from J; junction bases left unmatched: 13. The CDR3 is 19 amino acids. Germline V gene data show CDR1 as SGHRS and CDR2 as YFSETQ. The CDR3 spells CASSSLTSGITLSYNEQFF. The CDR3, as DNA: TGCGCCAGCAGCTCGTTGACTAGCGGCATCACCCTCTCCTACAATGAGCAGTTCTTC.

The V gene is TRBV5-6, the J gene TRBJ2-1; D perhaps matches TRBD1 (5 bases). Per the germline V gene, CDR1 is SGHDT and CDR2 is YYEEEE. This CDR3 has 15 amino acids. V was trimmed by 4 bases and J by 6 bases, leaving 17 bases between them. CDR3 region: CASSREWGPGNEQFF. The CDR3 DNA sequence: TGTGCCAGCAGCCGAGAGTGGGGCCCGGGCAATGAGCAGTTCTTC.

This sequence joins TRBV30 and TRBJ1-1; D remains unclear. V shed 3 bases and J shed 1 base, with 9 bases lying between them. Looked up from germline, CDR1 is GTSNPN and CDR2 is SVGIG (reference sequence). This CDR3 is built from 13 residues. The CDR3 sequence: CAWSPDWNTEAFF. The CDR3 DNA reads as TGTGCCTGGAGCCCTGACTGGAACACTGAAGCTTTCTTT. The whole variable domain, filled in from reference TRBV30 and TRBJ1-1, reads SQTIHQWPATLVQPVGSPLSLECTVEGTSNPNLYWYRQAAGRGLQLLFYSVGIGQISSEVPQNLSASRPQDRQFILSSKKLLLSDSGFYLCAWSPDWNTEAFFGQGTRLTVV.

This clone appeared a few times. The chain combines TRBV29-1 with TRBJ1-2, with 7 nucleotides matching TRBD1. CDR1 and CDR2 from the germline V gene are SQVTM and ANQGSEA. The junction had 14 bases not matched to a gene; V was cut back by 8 bases and J by 8 bases. The CDR3 sequence is 13 residues long. DNA of the CDR3: TGCAGCATACGGACAGGTTTTAGATGGGGCTACACCTTC. Residues: CSIRTGFRWGYTF. Variable domain in full (rest from reference TRBV29-1 and TRBJ1-2): SAVISQKPSRDICQRGTSLTIQCQVDSQVTMMFWYRQQPGQSLTLIATANQGSEATYESGFVIDKFPISRPNLTFSTLTVSNMSPEDSSIYLCSIRTGFRWGYTFGSGTRLTVV.

The chain is built from TRBV28 and TRBJ1-2; D gene unclear. This CDR3 is 11 amino acids long. The V gene's germline CDR1 is MDHEN and CDR2 SYDVKM. Trimming shortened V by 7 bases and J by 4 bases, and 7 bases separated the two germline ends. CDR3 nucleotide sequence: TGTGCCAGCACCTCGGTCTATGGCTACACCTTC. Amino acid sequence: CASTSVYGYTF.

This chain uses TRBV5-6 with TRBJ2-1; D is undetermined. Trimming pared 4 bases from V and 5 bases from J, leaving 10 bases between. Germline CDR1 and CDR2: SGHDT and YYEEEE. The CDR3 extends over 13 amino acids. CDR3 region: CASSHPVNNEQFF. DNA for the CDR3: TGTGCCAGCAGCCATCCAGTTAACAATGAGCAGTTCTTC.

The chain joins TRBV9 to TRBJ2-1, with 10 bases that match TRBD2. Germline loops: CDR1 SGDLS, CDR2 YYNGEE. This CDR3 has 16 amino acids. J was trimmed by 3 bases and V by 0 bases; bases with no gene match: 3. CDR3 nucleotides: TGTGCCAGCAGCGTAGGAGCGGGGGGGAACTACAATGAGCAGTTCTTC. Translation gives CASSVGAGGNYNEQFF.

The rearrangement uses TRBV6-6 and TRBJ2-1; D not resolved. The germline V and J ends were trimmed by 8 bases and 2 bases, with 7 bases remaining between them. The CDR3 spans 12 residues. The germline gives CDR1 MNHNY, CDR2 SVGAGI (reference sequence). The CDR3 region has the DNA TGTGCCAGCGGTTGGACCTACAATGAGCAGTTCTTC. This sequence encodes CASGWTYNEQFF.

V and J are TRBV19 and TRBJ1-1; D is unclear. This CDR3 is 13 amino acids long. V shed 3 bases and J shed 4 bases, with 9 bases lying between them. The V gene's germline CDR1 is LNHDA and CDR2 SQIVND (reference sequence). The CDR3 bases are TGTGCCAGTAGTATTCTGGAGGGCACTGAAGCTTTCTTT. Amino acid sequence: CASSILEGTEAFF.

The chain links TRBV5-1 to TRBJ2-3, with 14 bases identical to TRBD2. CDR3 length: 15 amino acids. Trimming took 5 bases from V and 5 from J; bases not matched to a gene: 4. The germline gives CDR1 SGHRS, CDR2 YFSETQ. This CDR3 is CASRTSGGAIDTQYF. DNA for the CDR3: TGCGCCAGCAGGACTAGCGGGGGGGCGATAGATACGCAGTATTTT.

Remarks on this clone: One end of the junction fails to match germline, which may point to a read error. The chain recombines TRBV2 with TRBJ1-6; D gene unclear. CDR3 size: 14 residues. The germline V gene has CDR1 SNHLY and CDR2 FYNNEI. In nucleotides, the CDR3 is TGTGCCGGCCAGGCGGGCTTGAATAATACACCCCTCCACTTT. It encodes CAGQAGLNNTPLHF.

CDR3 DNA: TGTGCCAGCAGCTCCGGGGGGGGCCAGCCCCAGCATTTT. As protein: CASSSGGGQPQHF. The rearrangement joins TRBV11-2 to TRBJ1-5, with D possibly being TRBD1 (6 bases). The CDR3 covers 13 residues. CDR1 and CDR2 from the germline V gene are SGHAT and FQNNGV. V was cut by 4 bases and J by 7 bases, with 11 bases left in between.

V and J are TRBV7-9 and TRBJ2-2; D gene ambiguous. In germline, CDR1 is SEHNR, CDR2 FQNEAQ (reference sequence). V lost 5 bases and J 6 bases, leaving 7 bases between the germline ends. The CDR3 loop spans 12 amino acids. This CDR3 is CASSGHPGELFF. CDR3 nucleotides: TGTGCCAGCAGCGGCCACCCCGGGGAGCTGTTTTTT.

The chain uses TRBV2 and TRBJ2-7, with 7 bases matching TRBD2. The CDR3 length is 16 residues. Germline V gene sequence: CDR1 SNHLY, CDR2 FYNNEI. V dropped 1 base and J dropped 3; count of bases not matched to a gene: 9. The CDR3 coding sequence is TGTGCCAGCAGTGAAGAGGGGTGGGCTAGCGGCTACGAGCAGTACTTC. Translating gives CASSEEGWASGYEQYF. Using reference TRBV2 and TRBJ2-7 for the parts outside the CDR3, the full variable domain is EPEVTQTPSHQVTQMGQEVILRCVPISNHLYFYWYRQILGQKVEFLVSFYNNEISEKSEIFDDQFSVERPDGSNFTLKIRSTKLEDSAMYFCASSEEGWASGYEQYFGPGTRLTVT.

J is TRBJ2-1 and V is TRBV2, with 11 bases matching TRBD2. Germline V CDR1 and CDR2: SNHLY, FYNNEI. The junction had 1 base not matched to a gene; V was cut back by 4 bases and J by 5 bases. CDR3 length: 14 amino acids. In DNA, the CDR3 is TGTGCCAGCAGTGGACTAGCGGGGAACAATGAGCAGTTCTTC. Its protein is CASSGLAGNNEQFF.

The rearrangement uses TRBV10-3 and TRBJ2-7, with D possibly TRBD1 on 5 matching bases. The CDR3 has 14 amino acids. Trimming removed 8 bases at V and 0 bases at J, with 14 bases between. Germline V gene lookup returns CDR1 ENHRY and CDR2 SYGVKD. CDR3 sequence reads: CAIAGPDHSYEQYF. DNA for the CDR3: TGTGCCATCGCAGGGCCAGATCACTCCTACGAGCAGTACTTC.

The V and J genes are TRBV19 and TRBJ1-4; a weak D match, TRBD1 (6 bases). The CDR3 has 14 amino acids. The germline V gene encodes CDR1 LNHDA and CDR2 SQIVND (reference sequence). V lost 5 bases, J lost 5 bases, and 12 bases lay in between. For the CDR3, the DNA is TGTGCCAGTAGTGGAGACAGGCGGAATGAAAAACTGTTTTTT. It encodes CASSGDRRNEKLFF. The full variable domain, rest sourced from reference TRBV19 and TRBJ1-4, is DGGITQSPKYLFRKEGQNVTLSCEQNLNHDAMYWYRQDPGQGLRLIYYSQIVNDFQKGDIAEGYSVSREKKESFPLTVTSAQKNPTAFYLCASSGDRRNEKLFFGSGTQLSVL.